These 31 T cell receptor beta chains were sequenced from one sample in a study of Ad26.COV2.S vaccination and SARS-CoV-2 variants. TCRdb's copy holds only in-frame clones and misses some; the assay was immunoSEQ multiplex PCR. The repertoire holds around 320,000 clones, with more than 70% as singletons. The treatment was: over 15 received Ad26.COV2.S at low or high dose, single or two shots; 5 received placebo; per-sample allocation not given. Day 63 following the first vaccine or placebo injection was when the samples were taken. Source: peripheral blood, taken in a trial of Ad26.COV2.S vaccine versus placebo. The source is a person between 18 and 59 years old who received the Ad26.COV2.S COVID-19 vaccine or a placebo.

The V gene is TRBV9, the J gene TRBJ1-6; a possible D gene is TRBD1 (6 bases). Germline values: CDR1 SGDLS, CDR2 YYNGEE. Between the trimmed V and J ends, which lost 0 bases and 10 bases, there was a span of 11 bases. This CDR3 has 14 residues. The CDR3 DNA follows: TGTGCCAGCAGCGTAGAGGGGGGGACCTCACCCCTCCACTTT. Translating gives CASSVEGGTSPLHF.

The rearrangement joins TRBV29-1 to TRBJ1-2; D possibly corresponds to TRBD1 (5 bases). Germline V gene lookup returns CDR1 SQVTM and CDR2 ANQGSEA. The V and J ends lost 4 bases and 0 bases respectively, with 9 bases between them. The CDR3 runs 13 residues. The CDR3 DNA reads TGCAGCGTTGGCGGCAGGGCTAACTATGGCTACACCTTC. This encodes CSVGGRANYGYTF.

The chain links TRBV7-2 to TRBJ1-2, with D uncertain. This CDR3 has 16 residues. Germline V gene data show CDR1 as SGHTA and CDR2 as FQGNSA. The V gene lost 0 bases and the J gene lost 2 bases, with 13 bases spanning the gap. CDR3 in amino acids: CASSLADSRLNYGYTF. The DNA of the CDR3 is TGTGCCAGCAGCTTAGCGGATTCCAGGTTGAACTATGGCTACACCTTC.

V usage is TRBV12-5 and J usage is TRBJ1-5, with D unclear. Trimming stripped 4 bases from V and 0 bases from J, with 4 bases between. Germline V gene sequence: CDR1 LGHNT, CDR2 FRNRAP. This CDR3 region has 13 residues. The CDR3 loop reads CASGWGSNQPQHF. The CDR3 coding sequence is TGTGCTAGTGGTTGGGGTAGCAATCAGCCCCAGCATTTT.

This chain joins TRBV25-1 and TRBJ1-2; no clear D. Trimming took off 3 bases at V and 7 bases at J, with 12 bases between the two ends. Germline loops: CDR1 MGHDK, CDR2 SYGVNS. The CDR3 has 13 residues. The CDR3 spells CASSDHGETGYTF. The CDR3 nucleotides read TGTGCCAGCAGTGATCATGGGGAGACTGGCTACACCTTC.

The chain recombines TRBV20-1 with TRBJ2-2; D remains ambiguous. Germline lookup yields CDR1 DFQATT and CDR2 SNEGSKA (reference sequence). The CDR3 totals 14 residues. V lost 3 bases and J lost 9, with 17 bases in between. CDR3 in amino acids: CSASLKGTGRELFF. The CDR3 DNA sequence: TGCAGTGCTAGTCTTAAGGGAACGGGCCGGGAGCTGTTTTTT.

Only one count was recorded for this clone. The chain is built from TRBV5-1 and TRBJ2-3; perhaps TRBD1 as D (6 bases). Germline values: CDR1 SGHRS, CDR2 YFSETQ. Trimming removed 2 bases at V and 2 bases at J, with 9 bases between. The CDR3 runs to 14 residues. The CDR3 spells CASSLRTDTDTQYF. CDR3 DNA: TGCGCCAGCAGCTTACGGACAGACACAGATACGCAGTATTTT.

This clone is a singleton in its sample. The V gene is TRBV3-1 (or the pseudogene TRBV3-2), the J gene TRBJ2-1; D gene uncertain. The V end was cut by 4 bases, the J end by 4 bases, with 5 bases between. CDR1 is LGHDT and CDR2 is YNNKEL in the germline V gene (reference sequence). This CDR3 comprises 12 residues. CDR3 nucleotide sequence: TGTGCCAGCAGCCTTTGGTACAATGAGCAGTTCTTC. Amino acids: CASSLWYNEQFF.

This clone turned up a few times. The genes are TRBV7-9 and TRBJ1-1; D is unresolved. Per the germline V gene, CDR1 is SEHNR and CDR2 is FQNEAQ (reference sequence). V was clipped by 0 bases and J by 0 bases, with 5 bases between them. The CDR3 length is 14 residues. The CDR3 bases are TGTGCCAGCAGCTTAGCGATAGTGAACACTGAAGCTTTCTTT. It encodes CASSLAIVNTEAFF.

The chain links TRBV7-3 to TRBJ1-3; a possible D gene is TRBD1 (5 bases). Between the trimmed V and J ends, which lost 3 bases and 2 bases, there was a span of 11 bases. This CDR3 region has 15 residues. Germline V lookup: CDR1 SGHTA, CDR2 FQGTGA. CDR3 in amino acids: CASSFDSRPGNTIYF. The CDR3 DNA reads TGTGCCAGCAGCTTCGACAGCCGCCCTGGAAACACCATATATTTT.

This chain links TRBV7-3 with TRBJ2-3; 9 nucleotides line up with TRBD1. Germline V gene sequence: CDR1 SGHTA, CDR2 FQGTGA. The V segment lost 2 bases and the J segment 6 bases; nucleotides outside the gene matches: 6. The CDR3 runs to 15 residues. The CDR3 is CASSLSGTGQDTQYF. CDR3 DNA: TGTGCCAGCAGCTTATCCGGGACAGGGCAGGATACGCAGTATTTT.

The rearrangement joins TRBV19 to TRBJ1-5; 9 bases align to TRBD1. The CDR3 sequence is 15 residues long. Germline CDR1 reads LNHDA; CDR2 reads SQIVND (reference sequence). The J segment lost 2 bases and the V segment lost 5 bases, leaving 4 bases of the junction unmatched. CDR3 sequence: CASSATGGGNQPQHF. The CDR3 nucleotides are TGTGCCAGTAGTGCAACAGGGGGCGGCAATCAGCCCCAGCATTTT.

This clone was seen once. CDR3 sequence: CASSLGTSGGGADTQYF. The CDR3 nucleotides are TGTGCCAGCAGCTTAGGAACGTCCGGGGGCGGCGCAGATACGCAGTATTTT. The chain has TRBV13 and TRBJ2-3; D may correspond to TRBD1 or TRBD2 (6 bases each). Germline loops: CDR1 PRHDT, CDR2 FYEKMQ (reference sequence). Trimming removed 0 bases from V and 4 bases from J, with 17 bases in between. The CDR3 consists of 17 residues.

This chain joins TRBV7-9 and TRBJ1-4; unclear D gene. Germline CDR1 SEHNR, CDR2 FQNEAQ (reference sequence). The CDR3 is 17 residues long. V was pared by 5 bases and J by 3 bases, with 19 bases between. The CDR3 DNA reads as TGTGCCAGCAGCCAATCATTAGGAGTTACGTCTAATGAAAAACTGTTTTTT. This sequence encodes CASSQSLGVTSNEKLFF.

The chain has TRBV2 and TRBJ1-2; 7 bases line up with TRBD1. The CDR3 runs 14 residues. From germline, CDR1 is SNHLY and CDR2 FYNNEI. With 5 bases clipped from V and 7 bases from J, the junction kept 10 bases outside the gene matches. The CDR3 DNA reads as TGTGCCAGCAGTAGGGACAGCAATTATGCTGGCTACACCTTC. Its translation is CASSRDSNYAGYTF.

This clone appeared a single time. The V call is TRBV19, the J call TRBJ1-1; 8 nucleotides agree with TRBD1. V lost 5 bases to trimming and J lost 5 bases; unmatched junction nucleotides: 10. CDR1 is LNHDA, CDR2 SQIVND, per germline (reference sequence). This CDR3 region has 15 residues. The CDR3 protein is CASSVSQGARTEAFF. DNA of the CDR3: TGTGCCAGTAGTGTATCCCAGGGGGCCAGAACTGAAGCTTTCTTT.

This clone has only one observation. J is TRBJ1-1 and V is TRBV5-6; TRBD1 matches 7 bases. CDR1 and CDR2 (germline): SGHDT, YYEEEE. The trim removed 4 bases at V and 3 bases at J, leaving 3 bases unmatched. The CDR3 has 13 residues. The CDR3 region has the DNA TGTGCCAGCAGCCTGGACAGGTACACTGAAGCTTTCTTT. This translates into CASSLDRYTEAFF.

The chain uses TRBV5-1 and TRBJ2-7; TRBD1 matches 8 bases. The CDR3 contains 15 residues. Unmatched junction bases numbered 8, after V lost 4 bases and J lost 2 bases. CDR1 is SGHRS, CDR2 YFSETQ, per germline. The CDR3 sequence: CASSLGQGVPYEQYF. Here the CDR3 DNA reads TGCGCCAGCAGCCTCGGACAGGGCGTCCCCTACGAGCAGTACTTC. Full variable domain (rest looked up from reference TRBV5-1 and TRBJ2-7): KAGVTQTPRYLIKTRGQQVTLSCSPISGHRSVSWYQQTPGQGLQFLFEYFSETQRNKGNFPGRFSGRQFSNSRSEMNVSTLELGDSALYLCASSLGQGVPYEQYFGPGTRLTVT.

The chain has TRBV5-1 and TRBJ1-5; possible D gene TRBD1, 6 bases. CDR1 is SGHRS, CDR2 YFSETQ, per germline. The CDR3 totals 15 residues. The V end lost 0 bases, the J end lost 1 base, and 8 bases lay between the germline ends. CDR3 coding DNA: TGCGCCAGCAGCTTGGAGGGGGACAGCAATCAGCCCCAGCATTTT. As protein: CASSLEGDSNQPQHF.

V and J are TRBV6-2 or TRBV6-3 and TRBJ2-6; D gene ambiguous. Germline values: CDR1 MNHEY, CDR2 SVGEGT. This CDR3 has 15 residues. The germline V and J ends were trimmed by 5 bases and 0 bases, with 8 bases remaining between them. The chain's CDR3 is CASSRPISGANVLTF. As DNA, the CDR3 is TGTGCCAGCAGTCGGCCCATCTCTGGGGCCAACGTCCTGACTTTC.

This chain joins TRBV6-2 or TRBV6-3 and TRBJ1-4; 8 nucleotides align to TRBD1. V lost 0 bases to trimming and J lost 4 bases; unmatched junction nucleotides: 4. Germline V gene sequence: CDR1 MNHEY, CDR2 SVGEGT. The CDR3 is made up of 16 amino acids. CDR3 protein: CASSYSGTGINEKLFF. The CDR3 DNA reads as TGTGCCAGCAGTTACTCGGGGACAGGCATTAATGAAAAACTGTTTTTT.

The rearrangement joins TRBV2 to TRBJ1-2; the D is unclear. With 8 bases removed from V and 10 bases from J, the gap between germline ends came to 17 bases. The CDR3 spans 12 residues. Looked up from germline, CDR1 is SNHLY and CDR2 is FYNNEI. This CDR3 is CASQADTQSYTF. CDR3 bases: TGTGCCAGCCAGGCAGATACCCAATCCTACACCTTC.

J is TRBJ1-1 and V is TRBV5-1; TRBD1 might be the D (6 bases). Germline lookup yields CDR1 SGHRS and CDR2 YFSETQ. The CDR3 is 17 amino acids. V lost 0 bases, J lost 9 bases, and 24 bases lay in between. Here the CDR3 DNA reads TGCGCCAGCAGCTTGGGAGACGACGGGGGGCTCGGCAAAAAAGCTTTCTTT. Its translation: CASSLGDDGGLGKKAFF.

The genes are TRBV5-1 and TRBJ2-7, with 8 bases that match TRBD1. The germline gives CDR1 SGHRS, CDR2 YFSETQ. The CDR3 consists of 12 residues. J was trimmed by 3 bases and V by 7 bases; bases with no gene match: 3. CDR3 protein: CASQGQGYEQYF. In nucleotides, the CDR3 is TGCGCCAGCCAAGGACAGGGCTACGAGCAGTACTTC.

The V and J genes are TRBV18 and TRBJ1-2, with D tentatively TRBD1 (5 bases). V was pared by 3 bases and J by 5 bases, with 10 bases between. The CDR3 covers 13 residues. The germline CDR1 and CDR2 sequences are KGHSH and LQKENI. This CDR3 reads CASSPDNGYGYTF. The CDR3 nucleotides read TGTGCCAGCTCACCGGACAACGGTTATGGCTACACCTTC.

This clone has only one observation. The V call is TRBV7-8, the J call TRBJ2-6; 9 nucleotides align to TRBD1. The ends lost 5 bases at V and 0 bases at J; junction bases unmatched: 11. The CDR3 covers 19 residues. Germline loops: CDR1 SGHVS, CDR2 FQNEAQ. The CDR3 DNA reads TGTGCCAGCAGCCTCGGGACAGGGCTCGCAGACTCTGGGGCCAACGTCCTGACTTTC. Its protein is CASSLGTGLADSGANVLTF.

The V and J genes are TRBV6-1 and TRBJ1-5, with D perhaps TRBD1 (6 bases). V lost 2 bases and J lost 7, with 9 bases in between. The CDR3 sequence is 13 residues long. CDR1 is MNHNS and CDR2 is SASEGT in the germline V gene. CDR3 nucleotides: TGTGCCAGCAGTGAAACAGGGAGCCAGCCCCAGCATTTT. This gives the protein CASSETGSQPQHF.

The genes are TRBV13 and TRBJ1-1; no firm D call. The CDR3 spans 15 residues. V was trimmed by 3 bases and J by 5 bases, leaving 16 bases between them. CDR1 is PRHDT and CDR2 is FYEKMQ in the germline V gene (reference sequence). The CDR3 nucleotides are TGTGCCAGCAGCTTGTGGACCCGCATGTTGACTGAAGCTTTCTTT. Protein sequence: CASSLWTRMLTEAFF.

The table lists this clone with a count of one. The chain employs TRBV12-5 and TRBJ2-5; TRBD2 matches 12 bases. CDR3 size: 19 residues. The trim removed 6 bases at V and 0 bases at J, leaving 14 bases unmatched. From germline, CDR1 is LGHNT and CDR2 FRNRAP. The CDR3 protein is CASGHGLLAGGPYQETQYF. The CDR3 DNA is TGTGCTAGTGGACACGGACTACTAGCGGGGGGCCCGTACCAAGAGACCCAGTACTTC. The full variable domain, completed using reference TRBV12-5 and TRBJ2-5, is DARVTQTPRHKVTEMGQEVTMRCQPILGHNTVFWYRQTMMQGLELLAYFRNRAPLDDSGMPKDRFSAEMPDATLATLKIQPSEPRDSAVYFCASGHGLLAGGPYQETQYFGPGTRLLVL.

The chain joins TRBV7-9 to TRBJ2-3; no definite D call. V was cut by 4 bases and J by 0 bases, with 8 bases left in between. The CDR3 is made up of 14 amino acids. Germline CDR1 and CDR2: SEHNR and FQNEAQ (reference sequence). The CDR3 loop is CASSSLDSTDTQYF. CDR3 nucleotide sequence: TGTGCCAGCAGCTCCCTGGACAGCACAGATACGCAGTATTTT.

J is TRBJ1-1 and V is TRBV2; TRBD1 matches at 9 bases. The CDR3 contains 14 residues. The V segment lost 6 bases and the J segment 1 base; nucleotides outside the gene matches: 3. Germline-derived CDR1 and CDR2 are SNHLY and FYNNEI. In DNA, the CDR3 is TGTGCCAGCAGGGGACAGGGAAGGAACACTGAAGCTTTCTTT. This gives the protein CASRGQGRNTEAFF.